This T cell receptor beta chain was sequenced in a study of cytomegalovirus exposure and HLA in healthy donors. Whole-study context: There were 65 million to 85 million unique TCRs (from HLA-typed donors) in an early data release. Assignment to the Caucasian-associated ancestry cluster applied to over 70% of the approximately 400 genotyped donors.

The study's findings and limits: Exclusion applied to some V segments, including TRBV6-2 and TRBV6-3, as they were indistinguishable. Sequencing probably produced one cluster of sequence variants that were highly shared.

With regard to this clone: Its specificity is not known.

Germline values: CDR1 MNHEY, CDR2 SMNVEV (reference sequence). Trimming cost V 4 bases and J 7 bases, with 11 bases left between them. CDR3 length equals 13 residues. A multiplex PCR was run with 60 Vbeta primers and 13 Jbeta primers. Only in-frame clones appear in the TCRdb table, and some are missing; sequencing was by immunoSEQ multiplex PCR. The data show 55,000 to 85,000 clones, 55% to 70% seen once. This TCR derives from a woman aged 45-60 years in good health and CMV-seronegative. The V call is TRBV27, the J call TRBJ1-5; D gene unclear. Sequenced: PBMCs. The CDR3 spells CASSYGNGQPQHF. CDR3 sequence (DNA): TGTGCCAGCAGTTACGGCAACGGGCAGCCCCAGCATTTT.